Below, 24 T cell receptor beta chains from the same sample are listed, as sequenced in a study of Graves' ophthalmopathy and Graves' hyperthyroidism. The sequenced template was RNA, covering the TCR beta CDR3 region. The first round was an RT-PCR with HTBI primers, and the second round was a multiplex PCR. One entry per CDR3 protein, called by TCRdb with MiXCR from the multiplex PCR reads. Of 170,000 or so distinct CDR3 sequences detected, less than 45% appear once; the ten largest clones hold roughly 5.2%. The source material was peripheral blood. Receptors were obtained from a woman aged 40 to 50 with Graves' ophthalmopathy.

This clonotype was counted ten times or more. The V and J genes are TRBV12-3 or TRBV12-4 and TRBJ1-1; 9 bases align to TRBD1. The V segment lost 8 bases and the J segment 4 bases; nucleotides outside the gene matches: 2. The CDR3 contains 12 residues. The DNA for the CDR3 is TGTGCCAGCTCGACAGGGGGCACTGAAGCTTTCTTT. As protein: CASSTGGTEAFF.

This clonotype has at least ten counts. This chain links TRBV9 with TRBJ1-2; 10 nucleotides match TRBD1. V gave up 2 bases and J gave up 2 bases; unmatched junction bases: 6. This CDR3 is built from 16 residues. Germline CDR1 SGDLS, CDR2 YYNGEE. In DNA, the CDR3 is TGTGCCAGCAGCGTCCAACCGGGACAGGGGAACTATGGCTACACCTTC. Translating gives CASSVQPGQGNYGYTF.

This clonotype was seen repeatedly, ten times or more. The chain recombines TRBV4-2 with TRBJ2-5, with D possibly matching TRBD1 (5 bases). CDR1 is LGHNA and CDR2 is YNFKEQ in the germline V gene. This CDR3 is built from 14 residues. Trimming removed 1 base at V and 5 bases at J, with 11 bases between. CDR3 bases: TGTGCCAGCAGCCAAGGGCAGGGTAGGGAGACCCAGTACTTC. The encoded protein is CASSQGQGRETQYF.

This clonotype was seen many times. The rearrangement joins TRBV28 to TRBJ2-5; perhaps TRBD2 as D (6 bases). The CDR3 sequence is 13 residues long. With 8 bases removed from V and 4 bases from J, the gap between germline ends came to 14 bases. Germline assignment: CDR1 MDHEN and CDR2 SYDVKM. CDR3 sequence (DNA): TGTGCCAGCGTAGACGGGGGAACAGAGACCCAGTACTTC. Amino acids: CASVDGGTETQYF.

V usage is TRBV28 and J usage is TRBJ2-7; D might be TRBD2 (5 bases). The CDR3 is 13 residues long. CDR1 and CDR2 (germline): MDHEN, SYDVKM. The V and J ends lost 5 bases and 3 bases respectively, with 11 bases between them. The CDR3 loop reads CASSPPGFYEQYF. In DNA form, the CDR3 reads TGTGCCAGCAGTCCACCGGGGTTCTACGAGCAGTACTTC.

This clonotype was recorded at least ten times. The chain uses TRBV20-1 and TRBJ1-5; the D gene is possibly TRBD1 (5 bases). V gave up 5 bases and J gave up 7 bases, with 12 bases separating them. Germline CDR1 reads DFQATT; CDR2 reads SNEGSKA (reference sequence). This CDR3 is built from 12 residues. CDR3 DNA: TGCAGTGCTCAGTGGGGGGACCAGCCCCAGCATTTT. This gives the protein CSAQWGDQPQHF.

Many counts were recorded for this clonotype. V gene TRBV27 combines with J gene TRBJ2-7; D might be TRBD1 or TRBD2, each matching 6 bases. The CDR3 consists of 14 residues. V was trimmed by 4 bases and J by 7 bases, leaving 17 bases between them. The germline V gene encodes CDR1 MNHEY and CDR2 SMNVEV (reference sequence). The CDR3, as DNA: TGTGCCAGCAGTTGGACCGGTGGAGGGGGGGAGCAGTACTTC. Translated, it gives CASSWTGGGGEQYF.

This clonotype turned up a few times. CDR3 amino acids: CASSLAQGSYEQYF. CDR3 DNA sequence: TGTGCCAGCAGTTTAGCGCAGGGATCCTACGAGCAGTACTTC. The V gene is TRBV12-3 or TRBV12-4, the J gene TRBJ2-7; a possible D gene is TRBD1 (5 bases). The ends were cut back, 0 bases at V and 1 base at J, with 7 bases in the middle. The CDR3 spans 14 residues.

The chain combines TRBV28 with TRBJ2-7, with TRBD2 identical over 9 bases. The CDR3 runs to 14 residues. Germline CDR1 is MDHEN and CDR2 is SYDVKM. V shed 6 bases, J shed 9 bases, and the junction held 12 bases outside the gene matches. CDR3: CASRTFLGGGAQYF. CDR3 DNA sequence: TGTGCCAGCAGAACTTTTCTAGGCGGGGGGGCGCAGTACTTC.

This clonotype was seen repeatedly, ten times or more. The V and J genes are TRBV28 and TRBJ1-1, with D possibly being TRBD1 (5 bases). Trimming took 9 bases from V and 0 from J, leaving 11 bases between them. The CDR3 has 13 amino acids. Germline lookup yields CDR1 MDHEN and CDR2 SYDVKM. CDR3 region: CASGEGMNTEAFF. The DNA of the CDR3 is TGTGCCAGTGGGGAGGGGATGAACACTGAAGCTTTCTTT.

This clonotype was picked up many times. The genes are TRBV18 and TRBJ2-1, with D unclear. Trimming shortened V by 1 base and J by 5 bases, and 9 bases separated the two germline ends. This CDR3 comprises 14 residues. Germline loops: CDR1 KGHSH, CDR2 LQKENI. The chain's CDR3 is CASSPQSQNNEQFF. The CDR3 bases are TGTGCCAGCTCACCACAGTCGCAGAACAATGAGCAGTTCTTC.

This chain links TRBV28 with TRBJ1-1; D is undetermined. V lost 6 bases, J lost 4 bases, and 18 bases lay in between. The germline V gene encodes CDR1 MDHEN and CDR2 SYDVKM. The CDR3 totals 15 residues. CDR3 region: CASSFRSPLGTEAFF. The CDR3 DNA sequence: TGTGCCAGCAGCTTCCGGAGCCCTTTAGGCACTGAAGCTTTCTTT. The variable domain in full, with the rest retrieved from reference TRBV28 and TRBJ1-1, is DVKVTQSSRYLVKRTGEKVFLECVQDMDHENMFWYRQDPGLGLRLIYFSYDVKMKEKGDIPEGYSVSREKKERFSLILESASTNQTSMYLCASSFRSPLGTEAFFGQGTRLTVV.

The CDR3 DNA reads as TGTGCCAGCAGCTTCAGGGGTGGAGGAAACACCATATATTTT. The encoded protein is CASSFRGGGNTIYF. The chain recombines TRBV7-2 with TRBJ1-3; weak D call: TRBD1 (6 bases). V was pared by 3 bases and J by 4 bases, with 10 bases between. The CDR3 covers 14 residues. Germline V gene data show CDR1 as SGHTA and CDR2 as FQGNSA. The entire variable domain, with the rest obtained from reference TRBV7-2 and TRBJ1-3, is as follows: GAGVSQSPSNKVTEKGKDVELRCDPISGHTALYWYRQSLGQGLEFLIYFQGNSAPDKSGLPSDRFSAERTGGSVSTLTIQRTQQEDSAVYLCASSFRGGGNTIYFGEGSWLTVV.

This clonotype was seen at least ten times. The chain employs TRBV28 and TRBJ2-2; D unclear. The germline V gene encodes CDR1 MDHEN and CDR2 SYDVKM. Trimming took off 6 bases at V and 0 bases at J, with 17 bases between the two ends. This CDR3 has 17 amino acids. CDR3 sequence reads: CASSNWTAIPNTGELFF. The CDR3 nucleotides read TGTGCCAGCAGCAATTGGACGGCGATCCCGAACACCGGGGAGCTGTTTTTT.

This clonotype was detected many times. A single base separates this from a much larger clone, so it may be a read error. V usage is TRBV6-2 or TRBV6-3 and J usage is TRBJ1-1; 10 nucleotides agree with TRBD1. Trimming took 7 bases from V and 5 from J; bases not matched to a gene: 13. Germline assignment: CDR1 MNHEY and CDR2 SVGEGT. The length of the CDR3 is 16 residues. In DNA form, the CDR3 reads TGTGCCAGCACCGACAGGGGGCGCAGGGGCCCGACTGAAGCTTTCTTT. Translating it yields CASTDRGRRGPTEAFF.

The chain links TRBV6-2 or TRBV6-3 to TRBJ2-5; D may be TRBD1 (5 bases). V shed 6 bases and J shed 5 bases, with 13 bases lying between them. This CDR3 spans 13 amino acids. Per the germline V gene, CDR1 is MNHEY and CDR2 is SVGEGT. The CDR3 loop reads CASSRGHGETQYF. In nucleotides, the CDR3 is TGTGCCAGCAGCCGTGGACATGGTGAGACCCAGTACTTC.

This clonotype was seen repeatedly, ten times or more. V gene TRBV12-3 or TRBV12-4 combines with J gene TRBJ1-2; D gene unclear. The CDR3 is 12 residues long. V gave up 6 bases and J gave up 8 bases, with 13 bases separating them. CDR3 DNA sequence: TGTGCCAGCAGGCGAAGTAGGTTAGGCTACACCTTC. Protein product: CASRRSRLGYTF.

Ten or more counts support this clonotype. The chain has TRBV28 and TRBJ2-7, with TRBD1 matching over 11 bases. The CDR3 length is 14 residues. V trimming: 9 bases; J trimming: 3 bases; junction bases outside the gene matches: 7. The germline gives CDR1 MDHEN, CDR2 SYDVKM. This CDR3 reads CASLGQGAVYEQYF. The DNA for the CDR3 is TGTGCCAGTCTCGGACAGGGGGCTGTCTACGAGCAGTACTTC.

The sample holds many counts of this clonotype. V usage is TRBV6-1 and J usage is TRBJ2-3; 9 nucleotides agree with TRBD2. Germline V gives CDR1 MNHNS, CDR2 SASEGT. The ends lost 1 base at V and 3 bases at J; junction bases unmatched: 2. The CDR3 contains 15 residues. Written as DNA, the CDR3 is TGTGCCAGCAGTGAAGGTAGCGGGGGTACAGATACGCAGTATTTT. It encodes CASSEGSGGTDTQYF.

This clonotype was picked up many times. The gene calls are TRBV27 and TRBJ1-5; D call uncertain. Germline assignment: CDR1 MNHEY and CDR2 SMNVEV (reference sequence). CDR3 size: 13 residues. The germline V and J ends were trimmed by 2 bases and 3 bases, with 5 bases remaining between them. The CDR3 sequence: CASSLQFNQPQHF. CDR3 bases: TGTGCCAGCAGTTTACAGTTCAATCAGCCCCAGCATTTT.

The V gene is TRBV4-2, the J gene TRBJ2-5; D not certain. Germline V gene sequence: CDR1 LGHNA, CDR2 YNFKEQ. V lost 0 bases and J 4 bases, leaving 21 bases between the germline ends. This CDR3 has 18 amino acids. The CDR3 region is CASSQDRNFQYDPETQYF. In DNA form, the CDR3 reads TGTGCCAGCAGCCAAGATCGGAATTTTCAGTATGACCCAGAGACCCAGTACTTC.

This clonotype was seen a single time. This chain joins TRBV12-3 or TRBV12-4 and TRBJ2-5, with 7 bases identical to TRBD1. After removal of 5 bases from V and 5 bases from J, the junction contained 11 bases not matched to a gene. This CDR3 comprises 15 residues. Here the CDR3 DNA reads TGTGCCAGCAGTATCCAACAGGGGTCGGGGGAGACCCAGTACTTC. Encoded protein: CASSIQQGSGETQYF.

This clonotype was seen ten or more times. CDR3 in amino acids: CASSIGLGGPNTEAFF. Written as DNA, the CDR3 is TGTGCCAGTAGTATTGGCCTTGGGGGGCCGAACACTGAAGCTTTCTTT. This chain joins TRBV19 and TRBJ1-1; maybe TRBD1 (6 bases). CDR1 is LNHDA and CDR2 is SQIVND in the germline V gene (reference sequence). CDR3 length: 16 residues. Trimming took 3 bases from V and 1 from J, leaving 15 bases between them. Based on the CDR3 plus reference TRBV19 and TRBJ1-1, the full variable domain is DGGITQSPKYLFRKEGQNVTLSCEQNLNHDAMYWYRQDPGQGLRLIYYSQIVNDFQKGDIAEGYSVSREKKESFPLTVTSAQKNPTAFYLCASSIGLGGPNTEAFFGQGTRLTVV.

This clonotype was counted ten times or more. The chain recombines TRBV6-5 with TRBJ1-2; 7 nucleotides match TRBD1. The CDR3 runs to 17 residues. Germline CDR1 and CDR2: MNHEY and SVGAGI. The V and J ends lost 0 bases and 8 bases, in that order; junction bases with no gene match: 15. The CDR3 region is CASSYSEPAEGAWGYTF. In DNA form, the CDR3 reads TGTGCCAGCAGTTACTCGGAACCCGCGGAGGGGGCGTGGGGCTACACCTTC.